This TCR beta chain was recorded in a study of cytomegalovirus exposure and HLA in healthy donors. The data were produced by immunoSEQ multiplex PCR, yet TCRdb's version contains in-frame clones alone and is incomplete. Of 200,000 to 250,000 clones in the sample, over 65% were seen once. About this clone itself: Its antigen is unknown.

Findings of the study overall: The study designated 164 TCR beta chains cytomegalovirus-associated. One later analysis, an examination of the 120 validation repertoires, found that first-cohort TCR clusters tended to co-occur in them. Among TCR sequences, most were rare, though some public TCRs appeared in many donors.

This CDR3 comprises 13 residues. Germline V gives CDR1 SGDLS, CDR2 YYNGEE. V was shortened by 3 bases and J by 7 bases, with 10 bases between the two germline ends. Sample: PBMCs. The receptor comes from a woman between 18 and 30 years old in good health and CMV-seronegative. The chain couples TRBV9 to TRBJ2-2; D is unresolved. The CDR3 bases are TGTGCCAGCAGCGCATCATGGGGCGGGGAGCTGTTTTTT. Protein: CASSASWGGELFF.